These 6 T cell receptor beta chains originate from one sample sequenced in a study of CD8+ T cells in alopecia areata. Treatment given: oral pan-JAK inhibitor, 5-10 mg twice daily. Sequencing used cDNA as its template, made by extracting RNA and reverse transcribing it. Assay: immunoSEQ multiplex PCR; the TCRdb copy retains only in-frame clones and omits some. This sample has 150,000 to 200,000 clones, with around 60% found just once. The sequenced sample was CD4+ T cells sorted from blood, obtained at approximately week 50, from a patient treated with tofacitinib. Receptors were obtained from a human donor with alopecia areata.

The rearrangement joins TRBV30 to TRBJ1-5; D possibly corresponds to TRBD1 (5 bases). Trimming removed 4 bases at V and 2 bases at J, with 6 bases between. The CDR3 sequence is 12 residues long. Germline CDR1 and CDR2: GTSNPN and SVGIG (reference sequence). CDR3 bases: TGTGCCTGGACCAGGGGCAATCAGCCCCAGCATTTT. Its protein is CAWTRGNQPQHF.

The chain couples TRBV10-3 to TRBJ2-3; 9 bases are a match to TRBD2. Germline V gene lookup returns CDR1 ENHRY and CDR2 SYGVKD. With 4 bases clipped from V and 2 bases from J, the junction kept 4 bases outside the gene matches. CDR3 size: 15 residues. Here the CDR3 reads CAISGLAESTDTQYF. The DNA of the CDR3 is TGTGCCATCAGTGGACTAGCGGAATCCACAGATACGCAGTATTTT.

V usage is TRBV13 and J usage is TRBJ2-6; D unclear. The CDR3 has 13 residues. The germline CDR1 and CDR2 sequences are PRHDT and FYEKMQ (reference sequence). Between the trimmed V and J ends, which lost 6 bases and 0 bases, there was a span of 3 bases. CDR3 in DNA: TGTGCCAGCAGACTCTCTGGGGCCAACGTCCTGACTTTC. It yields the protein CASRLSGANVLTF.

This clone was seen many times. This chain joins TRBV10-3 and TRBJ1-5, with D uncertain. CDR3 size: 13 residues. Trimming shortened V by 3 bases and J by 4 bases, and 7 bases separated the two germline ends. The germline gives CDR1 ENHRY, CDR2 SYGVKD. CDR3 region: CAISEAGNQPQHF. The CDR3 nucleotides are TGTGCCATCAGTGAAGCGGGGAATCAGCCCCAGCATTTT.

This clone showed up just a few times. The chain has TRBV10-3 and TRBJ1-1, with no clear D. This CDR3 has 13 residues. Germline CDR1 is ENHRY and CDR2 is SYGVKD. V shed 2 bases and J shed 3 bases, with 7 bases lying between them. CDR3 bases: TGTGCCATCAGTGAGACAGTGGACACTGAAGCTTTCTTT. Translation: CAISETVDTEAFF.

CDR3: CASSFRQGATNTEAFF. The CDR3 DNA sequence: TGTGCCAGCAGCTTTAGACAGGGGGCAACGAACACTGAAGCTTTCTTT. This sequence joins TRBV5-6 and TRBJ1-1; TRBD1 matches at 10 bases. The trim removed 2 bases at V and 1 base at J, leaving 5 bases unmatched. The CDR3 is 16 residues long. The germline gives CDR1 SGHDT, CDR2 YYEEEE.